These T cell receptor beta chains were read from a single sample in a study of blood T cell repertoires in COVID-19. Produced via immunoSEQ multiplex PCR; TCRdb's table is partial and in-frame only. The repertoire holds 180,000 or so clones, with roughly 85% as singletons. Sequenced: peripheral blood. The receptors were sampled from a man aged 55 to 69 with acute or convalescent COVID-19. Both conserved end residues are part of each CDR3. The order of the fields is CDR3 DNA, CDR3 protein, D gene, J gene, V gene, clone size. The D gene is left open where the match is weak. Size is stated for part of the rows, as once, few or many counts, or as a class when the clone is expanded.

TGTGCCTGGACGGGGACTAGCGGAGCCCACTCCTACAATGAGCAGTTCTTC,CAWTGTSGAHSYNEQFF,TRBD2,TRBJ2-1,TRBV30,-
TGTGCCAGCAGCCCCTCCTACTATAATTCACCCCTCCACTTT,CASSPSYYNSPLHF,-,TRBJ1-6,TRBV14,-
TGTGCCAGCAGGCTGGACAGGGAGGCTTTCTTT,CASRLDREAFF,TRBD1,TRBJ1-1,TRBV28,-
TGTGCCACCAGCAAACGGACGGGACTTGATCAGCCCCAGCATTTT,CATSKRTGLDQPQHF,-,TRBJ1-5,TRBV15,-
TGTGCCAGCAGTTACTCTCCTAGCGGAAAATCCTACGAGCAGTACTTC,CASSYSPSGKSYEQYF,TRBD2,TRBJ2-7,TRBV6-6,-
TGTGCCACCAGTGACAGGGACAGGGGGGCTCGGGAAGCTTTCTTT,CATSDRDRGAREAFF,TRBD1,TRBJ1-1,TRBV24-1,once
TGTGCCAGCAGCCTAATCAGGGATTCACCCCTCCACTTT,CASSLIRDSPLHF,-,TRBJ1-6,TRBV7-9,-
TGTGCCAGCAGCCCGGCGGGCCTGCGCACAGATACGCAGTATTTT,CASSPAGLRTDTQYF,-,TRBJ2-3,TRBV28,-
TGCGCCAGCACCTTACTAGCGGGAGTAGGAACAGATACGCAGTATTTT,CASTLLAGVGTDTQYF,TRBD2,TRBJ2-3,TRBV4-1,-
TGTGCCAGCAGTTTAGGGCTGAACACTGAAGCTTTCTTT,CASSLGLNTEAFF,-,TRBJ1-1,TRBV27,-
TGTGCCTGGAGTGGACAGGGGTTGGAGACCCAGTACTTC,CAWSGQGLETQYF,TRBD1,TRBJ2-5,TRBV30,-
TGTGCCAGCAGTTCACAGGGGTACGAGCAGTACTTC,CASSSQGYEQYF,TRBD1,TRBJ2-7,TRBV2,few
TGTGCCAGCAGCTCCGGGACAGGAGCCTATAATTCACCCCTCCACTTT,CASSSGTGAYNSPLHF,TRBD1,TRBJ1-6,TRBV5-6,-
TGTGCCAGCAGCATGGGTCATATGGCAGGGCGAAACACTGAAGCTTTCTTT,CASSMGHMAGRNTEAFF,-,TRBJ1-1,TRBV11-2,-
TGTGCCAGCAGCCAGGGACTAGCGGGGCTTCTACGGAACACCGGGGAGCTGTTTTTT,CASSQGLAGLLRNTGELFF,TRBD2,TRBJ2-2,TRBV7-6,few
TGTGCCAGCTCACCACCGGGGACAGTTTCCTCACCCCTCCACTTT,CASSPPGTVSSPLHF,TRBD1,TRBJ1-6,TRBV18,-
TGTGCCAGCAGCCACGGGACAGCCACTGAAGCTTTCTTT,CASSHGTATEAFF,TRBD1,TRBJ1-1,TRBV3-1/TRBV3-2,-
TGTGCCAGCAGTGGGGGGACAGTAGGGACCTGGGCTGAAGCTTTCTTT,CASSGGTVGTWAEAFF,TRBD1,TRBJ1-1,TRBV6-1,-
TGTGCCAGCAGGCGCGGGCAGGGGGCCTCACCCCTCCACTTT,CASRRGQGASPLHF,TRBD1,TRBJ1-6,TRBV27,-
TGTGCCAGTGGTACGGTGAACACTGAAGCTTTCTTT,CASGTVNTEAFF,-,TRBJ1-1,TRBV28,-
TGCGCCAGCAGCTTGGCCCGTTTACGAGCGGAGACCCAGTACTTC,CASSLARLRAETQYF,-,TRBJ2-5,TRBV5-1,-
TGTGCCAGCAGTTCAGGGGGCACGGAGACCCAGTACTTC,CASSSGGTETQYF,TRBD1,TRBJ2-5,TRBV28,-
TGTGCCAGCAGTTTGCCCGGGACAGCGGACACCGGGGAGCTGTTTTTT,CASSLPGTADTGELFF,TRBD1,TRBJ2-2,TRBV28,-
TGTGCCAGCAGTGAACACGTATCGTTGAGAGAGACCCAGTACTTC,CASSEHVSLRETQYF,-,TRBJ2-5,TRBV6-1,few
TGCGCCAGCAGCCCGCAAGACAGGGGGCGAGGGAACACTGAAGCTTTCTTT,CASSPQDRGRGNTEAFF,TRBD1,TRBJ1-1,TRBV5-1,-
TGTGCCAGCAGCACCGGGACATTCGGCTATGGCTACACCTTC,CASSTGTFGYGYTF,-,TRBJ1-2,TRBV28,-
TGTGCCAGCTCACCTCAATCGAACACTGAAGCTTTCTTT,CASSPQSNTEAFF,-,TRBJ1-1,TRBV18,-
TGTGCCACCAGTGATTCCGGACTAGCGGGAGCTAGAGGGGAGCAGTACTTC,CATSDSGLAGARGEQYF,TRBD2,TRBJ2-7,TRBV24-1,-
TGTGCCAGCAGCCAAGCAGGAGGAGGCACTGAAGCTTTCTTT,CASSQAGGGTEAFF,-,TRBJ1-1,TRBV3-1/TRBV3-2,-
TGTGCCAGCAGCTGGAAGTCACAGGGTAGTGAAAAACTGTTTTTT,CASSWKSQGSEKLFF,-,TRBJ1-4,TRBV7-8,-
TGTGCCAGCAGTTTCCCGGTGTCCAATCAGCCCCAGCATTTT,CASSFPVSNQPQHF,-,TRBJ1-5,TRBV28,many
TGTGCCAGCACCAGGACAGCCGCTAACTATGGCTACACCTTC,CASTRTAANYGYTF,-,TRBJ1-2,TRBV6-5,-
TGTGCCAGCAGCTTCGGGACTAGCGGAAGCTCCTACAATGAGCAGTTCTTC,CASSFGTSGSSYNEQFF,TRBD2,TRBJ2-1,TRBV7-9,-